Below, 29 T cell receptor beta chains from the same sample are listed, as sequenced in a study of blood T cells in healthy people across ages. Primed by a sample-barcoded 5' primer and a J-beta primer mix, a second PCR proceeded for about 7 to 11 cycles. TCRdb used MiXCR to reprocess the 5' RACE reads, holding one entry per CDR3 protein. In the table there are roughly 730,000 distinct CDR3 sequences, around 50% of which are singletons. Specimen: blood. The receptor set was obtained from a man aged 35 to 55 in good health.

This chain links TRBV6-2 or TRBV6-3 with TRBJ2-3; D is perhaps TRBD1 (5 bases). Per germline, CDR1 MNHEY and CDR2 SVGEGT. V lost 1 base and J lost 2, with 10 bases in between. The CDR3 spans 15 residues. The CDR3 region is CASSYLGRTTDTQYF. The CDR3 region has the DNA TGTGCCAGCAGTTACTTGGGGCGCACCACAGATACGCAGTATTTT.

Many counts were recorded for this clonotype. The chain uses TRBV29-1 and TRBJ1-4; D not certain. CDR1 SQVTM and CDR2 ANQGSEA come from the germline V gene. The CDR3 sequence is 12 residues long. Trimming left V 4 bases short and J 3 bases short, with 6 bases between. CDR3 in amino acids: CSVARANEKLFF. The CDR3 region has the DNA TGCAGCGTTGCCCGGGCTAATGAAAAACTGTTTTTT.

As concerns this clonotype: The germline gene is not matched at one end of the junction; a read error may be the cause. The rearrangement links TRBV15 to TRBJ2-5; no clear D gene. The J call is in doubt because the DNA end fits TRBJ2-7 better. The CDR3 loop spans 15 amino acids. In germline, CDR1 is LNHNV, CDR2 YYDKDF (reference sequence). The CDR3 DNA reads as TGTACCACCAGCAGAGATAATAGTCAGCTCTACGAGCAGTACTTC. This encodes CTTSRDNSQLYEQYF.

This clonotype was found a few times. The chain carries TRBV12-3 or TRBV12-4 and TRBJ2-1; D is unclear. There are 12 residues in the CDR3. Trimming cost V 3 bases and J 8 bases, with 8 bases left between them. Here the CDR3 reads CASSFIRDEQFF. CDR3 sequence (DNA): TGTGCCAGCAGTTTTATTCGGGATGAGCAGTTCTTC.

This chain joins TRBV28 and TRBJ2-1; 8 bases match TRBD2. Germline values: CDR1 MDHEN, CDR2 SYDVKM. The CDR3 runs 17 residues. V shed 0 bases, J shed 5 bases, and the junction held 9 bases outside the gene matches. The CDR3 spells CASSLWVGAGVDNEQFF. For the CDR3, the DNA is TGTGCCAGCAGTTTATGGGTAGGAGCGGGAGTCGACAATGAGCAGTTCTTC.

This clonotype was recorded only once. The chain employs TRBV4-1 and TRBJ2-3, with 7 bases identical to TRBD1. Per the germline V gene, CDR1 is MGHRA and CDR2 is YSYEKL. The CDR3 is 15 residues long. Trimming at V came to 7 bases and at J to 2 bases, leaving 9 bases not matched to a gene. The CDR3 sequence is CASTLRDSHTDTQYF. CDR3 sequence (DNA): TGCGCCAGCACTCTCCGGGACAGCCACACAGATACGCAGTATTTT.

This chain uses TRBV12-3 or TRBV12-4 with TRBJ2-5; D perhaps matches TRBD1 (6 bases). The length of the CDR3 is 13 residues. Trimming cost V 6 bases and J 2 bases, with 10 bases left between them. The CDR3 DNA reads TGTGCCAGCAGACCAGGGGTACAAGAGACCCAGTACTTC. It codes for CASRPGVQETQYF.

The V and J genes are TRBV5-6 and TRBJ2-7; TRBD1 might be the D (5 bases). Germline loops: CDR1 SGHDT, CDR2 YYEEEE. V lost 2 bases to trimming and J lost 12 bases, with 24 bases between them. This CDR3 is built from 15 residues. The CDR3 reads CASSFLGAEMALRYF. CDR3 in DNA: TGTGCCAGCAGCTTCCTTGGGGCCGAGATGGCTCTTCGGTACTTC.

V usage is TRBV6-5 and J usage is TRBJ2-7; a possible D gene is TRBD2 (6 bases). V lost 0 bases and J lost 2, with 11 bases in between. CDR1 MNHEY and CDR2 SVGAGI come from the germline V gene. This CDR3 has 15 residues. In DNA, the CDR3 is TGTGCCAGCAGTTACTCAAGGGACTTCGCCTACGAGCAGTACTTC. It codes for CASSYSRDFAYEQYF.

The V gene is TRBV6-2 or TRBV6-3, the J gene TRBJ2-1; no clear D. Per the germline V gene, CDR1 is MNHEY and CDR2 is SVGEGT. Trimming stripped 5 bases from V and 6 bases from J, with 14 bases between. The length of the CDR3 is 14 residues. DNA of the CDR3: TGTGCCAGCAGTGAAAATTTCGGGCTCAATGAGCAGTTCTTC. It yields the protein CASSENFGLNEQFF.

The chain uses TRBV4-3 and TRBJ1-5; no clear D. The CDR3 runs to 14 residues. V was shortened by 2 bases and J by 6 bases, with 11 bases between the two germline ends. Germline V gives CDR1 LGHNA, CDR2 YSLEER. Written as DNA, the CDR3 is TGCGCCAGCAGCCAACTCCTCTTGATTCAGCCCCAGCATTTT. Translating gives CASSQLLLIQPQHF.

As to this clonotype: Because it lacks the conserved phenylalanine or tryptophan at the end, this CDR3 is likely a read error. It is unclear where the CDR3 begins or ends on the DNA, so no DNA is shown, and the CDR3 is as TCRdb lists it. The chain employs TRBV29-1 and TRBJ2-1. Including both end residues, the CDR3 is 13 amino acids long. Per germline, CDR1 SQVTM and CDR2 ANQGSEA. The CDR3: CSVGLQRYMLLSS.

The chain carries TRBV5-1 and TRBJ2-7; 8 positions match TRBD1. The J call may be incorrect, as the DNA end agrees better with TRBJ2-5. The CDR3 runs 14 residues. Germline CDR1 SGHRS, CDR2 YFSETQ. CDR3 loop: CASSWGQAQGTQYF. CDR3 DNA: TGCGCCAGCAGCTGGGGACAGGCCCAGGGGACCCAGTACTTC.

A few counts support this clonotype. CDR3 residues: CASSLMGEGQQETQYF. CDR3 coding DNA: TGTGCCAGCAGTTTAATGGGGGAGGGGCAACAAGAGACCCAGTACTTC. The chain links TRBV12-3 or TRBV12-4 to TRBJ2-5; 7 nucleotides agree with TRBD2. Trimming took 2 bases from V and 2 from J; bases not matched to a gene: 8. The CDR3 has 16 amino acids.

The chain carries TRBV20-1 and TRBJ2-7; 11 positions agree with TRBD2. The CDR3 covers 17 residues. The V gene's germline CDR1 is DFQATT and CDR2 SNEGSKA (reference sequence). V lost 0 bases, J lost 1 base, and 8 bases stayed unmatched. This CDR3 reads CSARDSTSGMRSYEQYF. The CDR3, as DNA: TGCAGTGCTAGAGATTCGACTAGCGGGATGAGGTCCTACGAGCAGTACTTC.

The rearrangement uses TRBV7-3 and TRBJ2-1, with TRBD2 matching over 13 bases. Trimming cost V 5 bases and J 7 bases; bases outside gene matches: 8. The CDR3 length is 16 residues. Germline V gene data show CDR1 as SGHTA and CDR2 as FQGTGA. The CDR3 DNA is TGTGCCAGCAGCCCCGGACTAGCGGGAGCCTCAAATGAGCAGTTCTTC. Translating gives CASSPGLAGASNEQFF. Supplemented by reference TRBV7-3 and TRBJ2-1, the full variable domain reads GAGVSQTPSNKVTEKGKYVELRCDPISGHTALYWYRQSLGQGPEFLIYFQGTGAADDSGLPNDRFFAVRPEGSVSTLKIQRTERGDSAVYLCASSPGLAGASNEQFFGPGTRLTVL.

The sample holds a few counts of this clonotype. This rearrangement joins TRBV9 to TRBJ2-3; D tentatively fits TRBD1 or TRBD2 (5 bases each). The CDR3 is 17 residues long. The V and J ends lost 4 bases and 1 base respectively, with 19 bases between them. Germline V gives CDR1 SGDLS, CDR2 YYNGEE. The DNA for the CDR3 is TGTGCCAGCAGCCCCCGGTTGTCGGGGACGGGCACAGATACGCAGTATTTT. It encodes CASSPRLSGTGTDTQYF. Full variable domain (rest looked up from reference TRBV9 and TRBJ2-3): DSGVTQTPKHLITATGQRVTLRCSPRSGDLSVYWYQQSLDQGLQFLIQYYNGEERAKGNILERFSAQQFPDLHSELNLSSLELGDSALYFCASSPRLSGTGTDTQYFGPGTRLTVL.

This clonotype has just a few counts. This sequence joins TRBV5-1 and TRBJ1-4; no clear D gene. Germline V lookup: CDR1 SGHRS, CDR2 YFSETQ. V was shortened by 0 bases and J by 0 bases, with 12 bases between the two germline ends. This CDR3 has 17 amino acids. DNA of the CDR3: TGCGCCAGCAGCTTGGCCCCTACCAGATCAACTAATGAAAAACTGTTTTTT. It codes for CASSLAPTRSTNEKLFF. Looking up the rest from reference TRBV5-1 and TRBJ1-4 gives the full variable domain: KAGVTQTPRYLIKTRGQQVTLSCSPISGHRSVSWYQQTPGQGLQFLFEYFSETQRNKGNFPGRFSGRQFSNSRSEMNVSTLELGDSALYLCASSLAPTRSTNEKLFFGSGTQLSVL.

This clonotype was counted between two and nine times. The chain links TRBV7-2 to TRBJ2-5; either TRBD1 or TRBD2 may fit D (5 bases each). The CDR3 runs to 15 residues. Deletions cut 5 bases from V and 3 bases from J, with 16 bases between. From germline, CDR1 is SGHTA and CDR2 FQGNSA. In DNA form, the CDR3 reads TGTGCCAGCAGCCCGGGGCTACGCGCAGAAGAGACCCAGTACTTC. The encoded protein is CASSPGLRAEETQYF.

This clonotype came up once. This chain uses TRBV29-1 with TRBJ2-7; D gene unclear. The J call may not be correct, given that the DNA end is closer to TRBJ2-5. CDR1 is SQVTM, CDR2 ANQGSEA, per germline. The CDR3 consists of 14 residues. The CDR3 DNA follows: TGCAGCGTTGTAAGATCTGGGGTCCGGGAGACCCAGTACTTC. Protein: CSVVRSGVRETQYF.

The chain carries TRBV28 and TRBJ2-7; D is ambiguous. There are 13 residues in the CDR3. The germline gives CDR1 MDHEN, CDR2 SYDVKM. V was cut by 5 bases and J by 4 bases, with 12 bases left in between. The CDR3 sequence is CASSPLGPYEQYF. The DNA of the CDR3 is TGTGCCAGCAGTCCTCTAGGGCCGTACGAGCAGTACTTC.

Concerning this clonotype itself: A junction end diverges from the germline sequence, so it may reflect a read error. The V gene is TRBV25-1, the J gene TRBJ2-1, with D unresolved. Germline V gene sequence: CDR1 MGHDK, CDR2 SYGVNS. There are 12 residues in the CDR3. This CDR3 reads CTSSELGNEQFF. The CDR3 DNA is TGTACCAGCAGTGAATTAGGAAATGAGCAGTTCTTC.

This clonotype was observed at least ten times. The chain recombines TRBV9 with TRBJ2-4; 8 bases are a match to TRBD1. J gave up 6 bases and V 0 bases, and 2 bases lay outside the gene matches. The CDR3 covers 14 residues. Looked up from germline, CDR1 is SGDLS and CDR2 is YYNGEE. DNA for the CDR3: TGTGCCAGCAGCGTAGGGGGGACAGGAAACATTCAGTACTTC. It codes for CASSVGGTGNIQYF.

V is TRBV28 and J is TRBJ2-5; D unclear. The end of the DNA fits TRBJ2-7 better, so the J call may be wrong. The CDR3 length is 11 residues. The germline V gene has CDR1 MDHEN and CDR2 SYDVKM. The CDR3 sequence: CASSRLGEQYF. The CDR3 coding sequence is TGTGCCAGCAGTCGTCTGGGCGAGCAGTACTTC.

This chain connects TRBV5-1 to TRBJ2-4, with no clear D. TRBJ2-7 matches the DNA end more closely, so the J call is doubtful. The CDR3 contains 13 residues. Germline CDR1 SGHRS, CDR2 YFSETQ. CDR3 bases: TGCGCCAGCAGCTTGGCCGGGCCAACCGAGCAGTACTTC. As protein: CASSLAGPTEQYF.

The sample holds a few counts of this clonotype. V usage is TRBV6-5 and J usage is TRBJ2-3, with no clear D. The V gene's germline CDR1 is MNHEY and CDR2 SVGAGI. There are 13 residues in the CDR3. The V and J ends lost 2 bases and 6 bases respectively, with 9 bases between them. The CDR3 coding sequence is TGTGCCAGCAGTTACGCAGAAACGGATACGCAGTATTTT. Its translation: CASSYAETDTQYF.

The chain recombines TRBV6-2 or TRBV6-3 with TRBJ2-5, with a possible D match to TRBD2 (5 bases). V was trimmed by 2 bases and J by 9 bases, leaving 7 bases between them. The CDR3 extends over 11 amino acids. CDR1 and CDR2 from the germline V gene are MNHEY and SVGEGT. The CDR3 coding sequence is TGTGCCAGCAGTTACGAGGGTGCCCAGTACTTC. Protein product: CASSYEGAQYF.

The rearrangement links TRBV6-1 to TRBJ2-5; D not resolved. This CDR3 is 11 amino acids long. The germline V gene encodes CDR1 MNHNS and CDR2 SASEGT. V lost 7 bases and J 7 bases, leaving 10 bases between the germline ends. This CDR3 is CASNIAGTQYF. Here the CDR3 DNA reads TGTGCCAGCAACATTGCTGGGACCCAGTACTTC.

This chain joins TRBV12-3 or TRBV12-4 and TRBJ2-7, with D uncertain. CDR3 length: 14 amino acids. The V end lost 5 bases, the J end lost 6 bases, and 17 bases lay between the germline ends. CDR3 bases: TGTGCCAGCAGTAGATCGGACGGCGGTTGCGAGCAGTACTTC. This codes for CASSRSDGGCEQYF.